This is a list of T cell receptor beta chains from one sample in a study of beta chain features in type 1 diabetes. TCRdb's table, derived via immunoSEQ multiplex PCR, lists solely in-frame clones and lacks some. This sample has 200,000 to 300,000 clones; approximately 14% occur once, and the top ten carry about 0.027%. Sequences were obtained from naive CD4+ T cells from blood. Receptor source: a woman between 40 and 55 years old in good health. Each CDR3 is given with its conserved first and last residue. D genes are given only for firm matches. Size is omitted from some rows. Given values are once, few, many or a class for expanded clones.

V	D	J	size	DNA	CDR3
TRBV6-5	NA	TRBJ1-3	few	TGTGCCACCTCAGGGACTCCCAGAAACACCATATATTTT	CATSGTPRNTIYF
TRBV25-1	TRBD1	TRBJ1-2	few	TGTGCCAGCAGTGAATGGGGGGACAGCCTCCATGGTGGCTACACCTTC	CASSEWGDSLHGGYTF
TRBV7-6	NA	TRBJ2-3	NA	TGTGCCAGCAGCTTACAAACAGATACGCAGTATTTT	CASSLQTDTQYF
TRBV5-1	TRBD1	TRBJ1-1	NA	TGCGCCAGCAGCCTGCCCGGACAGGGCTCTGAAGCTTTCTTT	CASSLPGQGSEAFF
TRBV23-1	NA	TRBJ1-6	few	TGCGCCAGCAGTCACCCAGGGGTCGGTAGTTCACCCCTCCACTTT	CASSHPGVGSSPLHF
TRBV2	TRBD1	TRBJ1-2	few	TGTGCCAGCACTCGGACAGGTGTTTATGGCTACACCTTC	CASTRTGVYGYTF
TRBV11-2	NA	TRBJ2-1	few	TGTGCCAGCAGATCCGTTCGCGGGCCGAGCCATGAGCAGTTCTTC	CASRSVRGPSHEQFF
TRBV6-4	TRBD2	TRBJ2-3	NA	TGTGCCAGCAGTGGCCGGGGGGACCCCACAGATACGCAGTATTTT	CASSGRGDPTDTQYF
TRBV5-1	NA	TRBJ2-2	NA	TGCGCCAGCAGCAAGGACACTCCAGGGACCGGGGAGCTGTTTTTT	CASSKDTPGTGELFF
TRBV7-2	NA	TRBJ2-3	NA	TGTGCCAGCAGCTCCCCTGGCCGCACAGATACGCAGTATTTT	CASSSPGRTDTQYF
TRBV9	NA	TRBJ1-3	NA	TGTGCCAGCAGCGTAAGTTCCGGGTATGGAAACACCATATATTTT	CASSVSSGYGNTIYF
TRBV7-9	TRBD2	TRBJ2-7	few	TGTGCCAGCAGCCCTTTAGCGGGGGCATCCTACGAGCAGTACTTC	CASSPLAGASYEQYF
TRBV14	NA	TRBJ1-6	few	TGTGCCAGCAGCCAGAAACGGCACGGGGGCCTCCACTTT	CASSQKRHGGLHF
TRBV6-6	TRBD2	TRBJ2-7	few	TGTGCCAGCAGCCCCGGGACTAGCTTACATAGTGGCGAGCAGTACTTC	CASSPGTSLHSGEQYF
TRBV19	NA	TRBJ2-3	NA	TGTGCCGCAGCACAGGACCCTAGCACAGATACGCAGTATTTT	CAAAQDPSTDTQYF
TRBV25-1	NA	TRBJ1-3	NA	TGTGCCAGCAGTGAACCAGGAAACACCATATATTTT	CASSEPGNTIYF
TRBV7-9	NA	TRBJ1-5	NA	TGTGCCAGCAGCTTAGCGGGCCGTAGCAATCAGCCCCAGCATTTT	CASSLAGRSNQPQHF
TRBV7-2	NA	TRBJ2-2	many	TGTGCCAGCAGCTGGAGGGGGGAGCTGTTTTTT	CASSWRGELFF
TRBV7-6	TRBD2	TRBJ2-5	NA	TGTGCCAGCAGCTTACGGCGGGGGGGTTTAGGGCAAGAGACCCAGTACTTC	CASSLRRGGLGQETQYF
TRBV10-3	NA	TRBJ1-2	few	TGTGCCACCTCTGACAGTAACTATGGCTACACCTTC	CATSDSNYGYTF
TRBV6-1	NA	TRBJ1-2	NA	TGTGCCAGCAGTGAAGGCCCAGGGCCATTTGGCTACACCTTC	CASSEGPGPFGYTF
TRBV19	NA	TRBJ2-5	few	TGTGCCACCGGGGGGCTCGTCCAAGAGACCCAGTACTTC	CATGGLVQETQYF
TRBV7-2	NA	TRBJ1-1	NA	TGTGCCAGCAGCGGAGCCCTTGAAGCTTTCTTT	CASSGALEAFF
TRBV20-1	NA	TRBJ1-1	NA	TGCAGTGCTAGAGGTCAGACTGAAGCTTTCTTT	CSARGQTEAFF
TRBV5-4	TRBD1	TRBJ1-1	NA	TGTGCCAGCAGCTTGGAGGCAGGGGGCTTTCCTGAAGCTTTCTTT	CASSLEAGGFPEAFF
TRBV14	NA	TRBJ2-5	NA	TGTGCCAGCAGCCAAGTTCAGGGTCAAGAGACCCAGTACTTC	CASSQVQGQETQYF
TRBV2	NA	TRBJ2-5	few	TGTGCCAGCAGCGCCCTCACACTAGGCCAAGAGACCCAGTACTTC	CASSALTLGQETQYF
TRBV20-1	NA	TRBJ1-2	few	TGCAGTGCACAGGGAAAATATGGCTACACCTTC	CSAQGKYGYTF
TRBV18	NA	TRBJ2-2	NA	TGTGCCAGAGCGGCATGGCCCGGGGAGCTGTTTTTT	CARAAWPGELFF
TRBV6-1	NA	TRBJ2-7	NA	TGTGCCAAAGAGCGGCGGGCCGAAAACGAGCAGTACTTC	CAKERRAENEQYF